The clone carrying this T cell receptor (beta chain) was counted a single time. Its antigen is still unknown. Libraries were prepared by immunoSEQ multiplex PCR; TCRdb keeps only in-frame clonotypes and omits some of them. The data hold 70,000 to 100,000 clones, with around 80% observed a single time. The data originate from a study of OX40 agonist ivuxolimab in advanced cancers. Study outcomes and limitations: At 0.1 to 3.0 mg/kg and by week 6, clonal expansion occurred in CD4+ and CD8+ blood T cells. Relatively little clonal expansion, among the lowest observed, appeared in partial responders at 0.1-3.0 mg/kg.

The receptor's source is an adult with an advanced solid tumor such as melanoma, head and neck, liver or kidney cancer. Specimen: CD4+ or CD8+ T cells sorted from blood, collected in a trial of the OX40 agonist ivuxolimab.

As DNA, the CDR3 is TGTGCCAAACAGGGGGCTAATGAAAAACTGTTTTTT. Its translation is CAKQGANEKLFF. The chain employs TRBV13 and TRBJ1-4; 8 bases match TRBD1. There are 12 residues in the CDR3. V lost 10 bases to trimming and J lost 3 bases; unmatched junction nucleotides: 1. CDR1 is PRHDT, CDR2 FYEKMQ, per germline (reference sequence).